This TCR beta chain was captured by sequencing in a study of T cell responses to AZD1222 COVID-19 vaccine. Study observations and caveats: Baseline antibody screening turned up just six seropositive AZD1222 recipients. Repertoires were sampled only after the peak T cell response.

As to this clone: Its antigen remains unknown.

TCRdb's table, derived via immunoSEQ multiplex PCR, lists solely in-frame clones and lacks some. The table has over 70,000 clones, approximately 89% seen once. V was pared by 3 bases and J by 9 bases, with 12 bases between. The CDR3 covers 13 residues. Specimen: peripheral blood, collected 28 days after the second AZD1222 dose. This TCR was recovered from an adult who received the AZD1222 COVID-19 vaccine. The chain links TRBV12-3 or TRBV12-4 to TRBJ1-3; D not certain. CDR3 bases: TGTGCCAGCAGTTTTATAGCGAGGGCCACCATATATTTT. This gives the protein CASSFIARATIYF.